The rows below give T cell receptor beta chains drawn from one sample of a study of shared T cell receptors in the human thymus. Profiled with immunoSEQ multiplex PCR; TCRdb holds only in-frame clones, not every one. The table has 600,000 or so clones, around 87% seen once. This same sample was also taken into another study, of human thymus T cells.

Sequenced input: thymocytes. These receptors were obtained from a boy in the first two years of life with a congenital heart defect. Each CDR3 is given with its conserved first and last residue. Fields, in order: V gene, clone size, J gene, D gene, CDR3 protein, CDR3 DNA. The D gene is left open where the match is weak. Some rows mark clone size as missing; the rest say once, few, many or name a class of expanded clone.

V: TRBV15; size: .; J: TRBJ2-7; D: TRBD1; CDR3: CATSSDPGQGLEQYF; DNA: TGTGCCACCAGCAGCGACCCGGGACAGGGGCTTGAGCAGTACTTC
V: TRBV4-1; size: few; J: TRBJ2-3; D: .; CDR3: CASSQESRINGGYSTDTQYF; DNA: TGCGCCAGCAGCCAAGAAAGCCGGATTAATGGCGGCTATAGCACAGATACGCAGTATTTT
V: TRBV7-9; size: .; J: TRBJ1-1; D: .; CDR3: CASSLDPFTLNTEAFF; DNA: TGTGCCAGCAGCTTAGATCCTTTTACACTGAACACTGAAGCTTTCTTT
V: TRBV11-2; size: .; J: TRBJ1-3; D: .; CDR3: CASSFNRVGSGNTIYF; DNA: TGTGCCAGCAGCTTCAACAGGGTCGGGTCTGGAAACACCATATATTTT
V: TRBV28; size: .; J: TRBJ2-7; D: .; CDR3: CASSPPVGTYEQYF; DNA: TGTGCCAGCAGTCCCCCAGTCGGGACCTACGAGCAGTACTTC
V: TRBV27; size: .; J: TRBJ1-2; D: TRBD1; CDR3: CASSGQGGGYTF; DNA: TGTGCCAGCAGTGGGCAGGGGGGTGGCTACACCTTC
V: TRBV7-6; size: .; J: TRBJ1-1; D: .; CDR3: CASSFAQGNTEAFF; DNA: TGTGCCAGCAGCTTCGCGCAGGGCAACACTGAAGCTTTCTTT
V: TRBV4-3; size: .; J: TRBJ2-3; D: .; CDR3: CASSPTSGDNTDTQYF; DNA: TGCGCCAGCAGCCCTACATCAGGGGACAACACAGATACGCAGTATTTT
V: TRBV11-1; size: .; J: TRBJ2-3; D: TRBD2; CDR3: CASSPFSGGTDTQYF; DNA: TGTGCCAGCAGCCCCTTTAGCGGGGGCACAGATACGCAGTATTTT
V: TRBV7-6; size: .; J: TRBJ2-3; D: .; CDR3: CASSLPRGPDTQYF; DNA: TGTGCCAGCAGCTTGCCCCGCGGCCCAGATACGCAGTATTTT
V: TRBV10-3; size: .; J: TRBJ2-7; D: TRBD2; CDR3: CAISESRGLAGSYEQYF; DNA: TGTGCCATCAGTGAGTCGAGAGGACTAGCGGGCTCCTACGAGCAGTACTTC
V: TRBV19; size: .; J: TRBJ2-7; D: .; CDR3: CASRETDWDSYEQYF; DNA: TGTGCCAGTAGGGAGACAGACTGGGACTCTTACGAGCAGTACTTC
V: TRBV7-6; size: .; J: TRBJ2-3; D: TRBD2; CDR3: CASSLSGLSTDTQYF; DNA: TGTGCCAGCAGCCTTAGCGGGCTTAGCACAGATACGCAGTATTTT
V: TRBV15; size: .; J: TRBJ2-4; D: TRBD1; CDR3: CATSTLDRDRGSNIQYF; DNA: TGTGCCACCAGCACCCTAGACCGGGACAGGGGCTCGAACATTCAGTACTTC
V: TRBV28; size: .; J: TRBJ2-7; D: TRBD2; CDR3: CNREAFSYEQYF; DNA: TGTAATCGGGAGGCTTTTTCCTACGAGCAGTACTTC
V: TRBV27; size: .; J: TRBJ1-6; D: TRBD1; CDR3: CASSFTGQGNSPLHF; DNA: TGTGCCAGCAGTTTTACCGGACAGGGAAATTCACCCCTCCACTTT
V: TRBV9; size: .; J: TRBJ1-2; D: TRBD1; CDR3: CASSPRRTGASYGYTF; DNA: TGTGCCAGCAGCCCCCGCCGGACAGGGGCCAGCTATGGCTACACCTTC
V: TRBV5-1; size: .; J: TRBJ2-1; D: .; CDR3: CASSLLSSRRLNNEQFF; DNA: TGCGCCAGCAGCTTGTTATCTAGCCGCCGACTAAACAATGAGCAGTTCTTC
V: TRBV15; size: once; J: TRBJ2-3; D: TRBD2; CDR3: CATSRGGLADTDTQYF; DNA: TGTGCCACCAGCAGAGGGGGCCTAGCGGACACAGATACGCAGTATTTT
V: TRBV10-3; size: .; J: TRBJ2-7; D: TRBD2; CDR3: CAISEGEGPRDPREQYF; DNA: TGTGCCATCAGTGAGGGGGAGGGGCCTAGGGACCCTCGCGAGCAGTACTTC
V: TRBV19; size: .; J: TRBJ1-2; D: .; CDR3: CASSIFMRASASGYTF; DNA: TGTGCCAGTAGTATTTTCATGAGGGCTTCGGCCTCTGGCTACACCTTC
V: TRBV6-1; size: few; J: TRBJ1-1; D: .; CDR3: CASRPQSMNTEAFF; DNA: TGTGCCAGCAGGCCACAGAGCATGAACACTGAAGCTTTCTTT